The 15 T cell receptor beta chains below come from one sample, sequenced in a study of blood T cells in healthy people across ages. Alongside a J-beta primer mix, a sample-barcoded 5' primer served in a second PCR lasting about 7 to 12 cycles. TCRdb re-derived calls from the 5' RACE reads in MiXCR, one entry per CDR3 protein. Here the sample spans 450,000 to 600,000 distinct CDR3 sequences, about 27% being singletons. The same sample was also used in a study of T cells of mothers and their children.

Sequencing was performed on blood. Receptors originate from a boy younger than 10 in good health.

This clonotype was counted only a few times. This sequence joins TRBV6-5 and TRBJ2-5; D gene unclear. The J call is doubtful: the DNA matches TRBJ2-7 better. This CDR3 comprises 12 residues. In germline, CDR1 is MNHEY, CDR2 SVGAGI. Written as DNA, the CDR3 is TGTGCCAGCGTCAGCCGTCGCTACGAGCAGTACTTC. Its translation: CASVSRRYEQYF.

The J gene is TRBJ2-3, the V gene TRBV7-2; D perhaps matches TRBD2 (5 bases). Trimming took off 4 bases at V and 4 bases at J, with 12 bases between the two ends. This CDR3 has 14 amino acids. CDR1 and CDR2 from the germline V gene are SGHTA and FQGNSA. In DNA form, the CDR3 reads TGTGCCAGCAGCTCCCTCGGGGAAGCAGATACGCAGTATTTT. It yields the protein CASSSLGEADTQYF.

This clonotype has only a few counts. The J gene is TRBJ2-5, the V gene TRBV5-1, with 14 bases matching TRBD2. Per germline, CDR1 SGHRS and CDR2 YFSETQ. With 4 bases clipped from V and 1 base from J, the junction kept 3 bases outside the gene matches. The CDR3 contains 16 residues. The CDR3 region is CASSRGTSGGQETQYF. The CDR3 DNA is TGCGCCAGCAGCAGAGGGACTAGCGGGGGCCAAGAGACCCAGTACTTC. The full variable domain, rest sourced from reference TRBV5-1 and TRBJ2-5, is KAGVTQTPRYLIKTRGQQVTLSCSPISGHRSVSWYQQTPGQGLQFLFEYFSETQRNKGNFPGRFSGRQFSNSRSEMNVSTLELGDSALYLCASSRGTSGGQETQYFGPGTRLLVL.

This clonotype occurred a few times. The chain employs TRBV4-1 and TRBJ1-3, with TRBD1 as a possible D gene (6 bases). This CDR3 is built from 14 residues. Trimming took 5 bases from V and 1 from J, leaving 9 bases between them. Looked up from germline, CDR1 is MGHRA and CDR2 is YSYEKL. The CDR3, as DNA: TGCGCCAGCAGCGTCCAGGGGTCTGGAAACACCATATATTTT. This sequence encodes CASSVQGSGNTIYF.

On this clonotype: Compared with germline, one end of the junction differs, possibly owing to a read error. The chain carries TRBV5-6 and TRBJ1-4, with 7 nucleotides matching TRBD1. There are 15 residues in the CDR3. Germline lookup yields CDR1 SGHDT and CDR2 YYEEEE. The CDR3 region is CASSATGLTDEKLFF. CDR3 bases: TGTGCCAGCAGCGCGACAGGGTTAACTGATGAAAAACTGTTTTTT.

The J gene is TRBJ1-1, the V gene TRBV18, with no clear D. The CDR3 totals 11 residues. V was pared by 6 bases and J by 5 bases, with 7 bases between. Looked up from germline, CDR1 is KGHSH and CDR2 is LQKENI. CDR3 DNA: TGTGCCAGCTCCCCCGCTACTGAAGCTTTCTTT. It translates to CASSPATEAFF.

The chain employs TRBV9 and TRBJ2-1; 10 nucleotides line up with TRBD2. The V segment lost 0 bases and the J segment 7 bases; nucleotides outside the gene matches: 10. There are 17 residues in the CDR3. Germline assignment: CDR1 SGDLS and CDR2 YYNGEE. CDR3 coding DNA: TGTGCCAGCAGCGTAGCGGGGAAGCGGGAGGGCCAGAATGAGCAGTTCTTC. The encoded protein is CASSVAGKREGQNEQFF.

In its sample, this clonotype was seen a few times. The J gene is TRBJ1-5, the V gene TRBV19; D gene uncertain. This CDR3 contains 14 residues. V lost 5 bases to trimming and J lost 2 bases, with 10 bases between them. CDR1 is LNHDA, CDR2 SQIVND, per germline (reference sequence). The CDR3 is CASSPLAGNQPQHF. CDR3 DNA sequence: TGTGCCAGTAGTCCCCTCGCGGGCAATCAGCCCCAGCATTTT.

V usage is TRBV7-9 and J usage is TRBJ2-3; 12 nucleotides agree with TRBD2. Looked up from germline, CDR1 is SEHNR and CDR2 is FQNEAQ (reference sequence). J was trimmed by 3 bases and V by 1 base; bases with no gene match: 14. This CDR3 has 20 residues. In DNA, the CDR3 is TGTGCCAGCAGCTTAGGAATGACTAGCGGGAGCTTAGTGGTGACAGATACGCAGTATTTT. Amino acid sequence: CASSLGMTSGSLVVTDTQYF. The entire variable domain, with the rest obtained from reference TRBV7-9 and TRBJ2-3, is as follows: DTGVSQNPRHKITKRGQNVTFRCDPISEHNRLYWYRQTLGQGPEFLTYFQNEAQLEKSRLLSDRFSAERPKGSFSTLEIQRTEQGDSAMYLCASSLGMTSGSLVVTDTQYFGPGTRLTVL.

The genes are TRBV20-1 and TRBJ1-1; D is undetermined. CDR3 length: 12 residues. Germline V lookup: CDR1 DFQATT, CDR2 SNEGSKA (reference sequence). CDR3 in amino acids: CSAAKWATEAFF. CDR3 bases: TGCAGCGCAGCCAAGTGGGCCACTGAAGCTTTCTTT.

The chain joins TRBV20-1 to TRBJ2-5; possibly TRBD1 for D (6 bases). Trimming took off 2 bases at V and 5 bases at J, with 18 bases between the two ends. Germline V CDR1 and CDR2: DFQATT, SNEGSKA (reference sequence). CDR3 length: 15 residues. The CDR3 sequence is CSARPAGAGGETQYF. CDR3 nucleotide sequence: TGCAGTGCTAGACCCGCAGGGGCCGGTGGGGAGACCCAGTACTTC.

This clonotype has only a few counts. The genes are TRBV4-3 and TRBJ2-3; 13 bases are a match to TRBD2. In germline, CDR1 is LGHNA, CDR2 YSLEER. With 4 bases clipped from V and 4 bases from J, the junction kept 11 bases outside the gene matches. CDR3 size: 18 residues. CDR3 amino acids: CASSLTRRTSGSADTQYF. The DNA for the CDR3 is TGCGCCAGCAGCCTCACGCGGCGGACTAGCGGGAGTGCAGATACGCAGTATTTT.

This clonotype was observed a handful of times. Written as DNA, the CDR3 is TGCAGCGTCCCTCTCGACAGCCGCCTTGTTGCCATGAACACTGAAGCTTTCTTT. Encoded protein: CSVPLDSRLVAMNTEAFF. J is TRBJ1-1 and V is TRBV29-1, with D perhaps TRBD1 (5 bases). Germline CDR1 SQVTM, CDR2 ANQGSEA. The CDR3 extends over 18 amino acids. V lost 6 bases and J 0 bases, leaving 26 bases between the germline ends.

This rearrangement joins TRBV5-1 to TRBJ2-2, with 7 bases aligning to TRBD1. The CDR3 spans 16 residues. Trimming took 5 bases from V and 3 from J; bases not matched to a gene: 10. Germline CDR1 and CDR2: SGHRS and YFSETQ. The CDR3 spells CASSLRQGRDTGELFF. Written as DNA, the CDR3 is TGCGCCAGCAGTCTGAGACAGGGAAGGGACACCGGGGAGCTGTTTTTT.

The chain carries TRBV4-1 and TRBJ2-7; 10 bases are shared with TRBD2. V lost 1 base and J lost 3; bases outside the gene matches: 6. Germline CDR1 MGHRA, CDR2 YSYEKL. The CDR3 is 16 residues long. The CDR3 DNA sequence: TGCGCCAGCAGCCAAGTAGTAACTAGCGGGGACTACGAGCAGTACTTC. It is translated as CASSQVVTSGDYEQYF.